Listed here are 22 T cell receptor beta chains from one sample, sequenced in a study of T cell repertoires in cytomegalovirus infection. TCRdb re-called the reads with MiXCR, one entry per CDR3 protein. The sample records hundreds of thousands of distinct CDR3 sequences, around a sixth being singletons. The material sequenced was PBMCs. These receptors originate from a human donor in good health (CMV status not recorded). Some clones in this sample may be carry-over from other donors' samples.

This clonotype showed up many times. The chain recombines TRBV2 with TRBJ1-5; 7 nucleotides match TRBD1. The V segment lost 2 bases and the J segment 3 bases; nucleotides outside the gene matches: 1. CDR1 and CDR2 (germline): SNHLY, FYNNEI. The CDR3 has 14 residues. The CDR3 DNA reads as TGTGCCAGCAGTGAACAGGGGGTCAATCAGCCCCAGCATTTT. Residues: CASSEQGVNQPQHF.

This clonotype was recorded at least ten times. This chain uses TRBV7-9 with TRBJ2-3; TRBD2 is a possible D gene (5 bases). The CDR3 is 15 amino acids. V gave up 3 bases and J gave up 8 bases, with 18 bases separating them. CDR1 is SEHNR, CDR2 FQNEAQ, per germline (reference sequence). CDR3: CASSLSSMNAGTQYF. CDR3 coding DNA: TGTGCCAGCAGCTTGTCTAGCATGAATGCGGGTACGCAGTATTTT.

This clonotype was recorded a few times. The CDR3, as DNA: TGTGCCAGCGGTGGGATTTACGAGCAGTACTTC. Amino acid sequence: CASGGIYEQYF. The J gene is TRBJ2-7, the V gene TRBV6-1; D call uncertain. The V and J ends lost 8 bases and 4 bases respectively, with 9 bases between them. CDR1 is MNHNS, CDR2 SASEGT, per germline. The CDR3 covers 11 residues.

At least ten counts were recorded for this clonotype. This sequence joins TRBV11-2 and TRBJ2-2; 14 nucleotides align to TRBD2. Germline assignment: CDR1 SGHAT and CDR2 FQNNGV. The CDR3 loop spans 18 amino acids. V trimming: 5 bases; J trimming: 3 bases; junction bases outside the gene matches: 8. DNA of the CDR3: TGTGCCAGCAGCCTAAGGACGGGACTAGCGGGGGACACCGGGGAGCTGTTTTTT. This translates into CASSLRTGLAGDTGELFF.

This clonotype appeared many times. This rearrangement joins TRBV12-3 or TRBV12-4 to TRBJ1-1; D call uncertain. V lost 1 base and J 4 bases, leaving 13 bases between the germline ends. The CDR3 extends over 15 amino acids. The CDR3 DNA is TGTGCCAGCAGTTTAGAGGTTGGGGATAGCACTGAAGCTTTCTTT. This translates into CASSLEVGDSTEAFF.

In this sample, this clonotype turned up a few times. The rearrangement links TRBV24-1 to TRBJ2-6; no firm D call. The CDR3 has 17 amino acids. Trimming took 4 bases from V and 0 from J, leaving 12 bases between them. Germline V CDR1 and CDR2: KGHDR, SFDVKD. The CDR3 region is CATSDPTGRSGANVLTF. The CDR3 DNA sequence: TGTGCCACCAGTGACCCGACCGGACGCTCTGGGGCCAACGTCCTGACTTTC.

The table lists this clonotype with many counts. This chain links TRBV12-3 or TRBV12-4 with TRBJ2-2, with unresolved D. CDR3 length equals 14 residues. V was pared by 6 bases and J by 5 bases, with 13 bases between. The CDR3 DNA is TGTGCCAGCAGCCCCAATCCCCTAACCGGGGAGCTGTTTTTT. It encodes CASSPNPLTGELFF.

In this sample, this clonotype turned up a few times. The chain uses TRBV28 and TRBJ1-1, with no clear D. The CDR3 is made up of 14 amino acids. Germline CDR1 and CDR2: MDHEN and SYDVKM. Trimming cost V 2 bases and J 5 bases, with 12 bases left between them. The CDR3 DNA sequence: TGTGCCAGCAGTTTAGACTACGGGAAAACTGAAGCTTTCTTT. Translation gives CASSLDYGKTEAFF.

This clonotype was found a few times. The rearrangement links TRBV25-1 to TRBJ1-6; 9 bases map to TRBD1. This CDR3 has 16 residues. V gave up 4 bases and J gave up 6 bases; unmatched junction bases: 7. Germline CDR1 MGHDK, CDR2 SYGVNS. CDR3 sequence: CASSGVRDRVNSPLHF. The CDR3 nucleotides read TGTGCCAGCAGTGGGGTACGGGACAGGGTTAATTCACCCCTCCACTTT.

This clonotype was detected ten times or more. The chain links TRBV28 to TRBJ1-5; perhaps TRBD1 as D (6 bases). This CDR3 is built from 16 residues. Per the germline V gene, CDR1 is MDHEN and CDR2 is SYDVKM. With 3 bases removed from V and 6 bases from J, the gap between germline ends came to 18 bases. The CDR3 spells CASSFVTGAAGQPQHF. In nucleotides, the CDR3 is TGTGCCAGCAGTTTCGTGACGGGGGCGGCTGGTCAGCCCCAGCATTTT.

This clonotype was seen many times. The V and J genes are TRBV12-3 or TRBV12-4 and TRBJ2-3, with a tentative D call TRBD2 (6 bases). The V and J ends lost 1 base and 8 bases respectively, with 10 bases between them. The CDR3 runs to 13 residues. DNA of the CDR3: TGTGCCAGCAGTTTAGAGGGACTCGGTACGCAGTATTTT. Protein sequence: CASSLEGLGTQYF.

This clonotype was observed many times. The chain couples TRBV7-2 to TRBJ2-3; D perhaps matches TRBD2 (7 bases). The CDR3 covers 15 residues. The ends were cut back, 0 bases at V and 2 bases at J, with 9 bases in the middle. Germline V gene lookup returns CDR1 SGHTA and CDR2 FQGNSA. The CDR3 DNA is TGTGCCAGCAGCTTAGCGGCGGGGGCCACAGATACGCAGTATTTT. Protein: CASSLAAGATDTQYF. Complete variable domain (other parts from reference TRBV7-2 and TRBJ2-3): GAGVSQSPSNKVTEKGKDVELRCDPISGHTALYWYRQSLGQGLEFLIYFQGNSAPDKSGLPSDRFSAERTGGSVSTLTIQRTQQEDSAVYLCASSLAAGATDTQYFGPGTRLTVL.

V and J are TRBV6-1 and TRBJ2-1; D is unclear. The CDR3 covers 14 residues. Trimming took off 1 base at V and 8 bases at J, with 12 bases between the two ends. From germline, CDR1 is MNHNS and CDR2 SASEGT. For the CDR3, the DNA is TGTGCCAGCAGTGAAGTTGCGTGGATCGATGAGCAGTTCTTC. This codes for CASSEVAWIDEQFF.

This clonotype has a count of ten or more. DNA for the CDR3: TGTGCCAGCAGTTTTGAGACTAGCGGGGGTGGCCTATACAATGAGCAGTTCTTC. This sequence encodes CASSFETSGGGLYNEQFF. The chain is built from TRBV12-3 or TRBV12-4 and TRBJ2-1, with TRBD2 matching over 12 bases. V shed 3 bases and J 4 bases; nucleotides not matched to a gene: 10. The CDR3 has 18 amino acids.

In this sample, this clonotype turned up a few times. The chain links TRBV15 to TRBJ2-1; 8 bases match TRBD1. The CDR3 length is 16 residues. The V segment lost 3 bases and the J segment 3 bases; nucleotides outside the gene matches: 7. Looked up from germline, CDR1 is LNHNV and CDR2 is YYDKDF (reference sequence). The CDR3 spells CATSRVEDRDYNEQFF. In nucleotides, the CDR3 is TGTGCCACCAGCAGGGTAGAGGACAGGGACTACAATGAGCAGTTCTTC.

Only a few counts were recorded for this clonotype. The V call is TRBV11-1, the J call TRBJ2-3, with 15 bases matching TRBD2. Germline-derived CDR1 and CDR2 are SGHAT and FQDESV (reference sequence). Trimming at V came to 6 bases and at J to 6 bases, leaving 7 bases not matched to a gene. CDR3 length equals 16 residues. As DNA, the CDR3 is TGTGCCAGCAGACAGGGACTAGCGGGGGGATTGGATACGCAGTATTTT. This codes for CASRQGLAGGLDTQYF.

This clonotype has a count of ten or more. This chain connects TRBV7-6 to TRBJ1-2, with D hard to call. Germline loops: CDR1 SGHVS, CDR2 FNYEAQ. Trimming took 3 bases from V and 4 from J, leaving 9 bases between them. The CDR3 sequence is 13 residues long. CDR3 region: CASSLERSYGYTF. The CDR3 DNA follows: TGTGCCAGCAGCTTGGAGAGGTCCTATGGCTACACCTTC.

This clonotype was counted many times. V is TRBV7-9 and J is TRBJ2-5; 7 bases line up with TRBD1. Germline V gives CDR1 SEHNR, CDR2 FQNEAQ (reference sequence). The length of the CDR3 is 18 residues. Trimming cost V 5 bases and J 0 bases; bases outside gene matches: 15. The chain's CDR3 is CASSQPVRGPLHQETQYF. Here the CDR3 DNA reads TGTGCCAGCAGCCAACCCGTGAGGGGGCCACTTCACCAAGAGACCCAGTACTTC.

The chain recombines TRBV12-3 or TRBV12-4 with TRBJ2-2; D is possibly TRBD2 (6 bases). The CDR3 runs to 16 residues. V lost 6 bases to trimming and J lost 0 bases, with 14 bases between them. The DNA of the CDR3 is TGTGCCAGCAGACAGGATAGCGGTTCGAACACCGGGGAGCTGTTTTTT. Translation: CASRQDSGSNTGELFF.

This chain connects TRBV20-1 to TRBJ2-1; the match to TRBD2 covers 10 bases. CDR1 is DFQATT and CDR2 is SNEGSKA in the germline V gene (reference sequence). With V trimmed by 3 bases and J by 4 bases, 12 bases remained unmatched. The CDR3 totals 17 residues. The chain's CDR3 is CSARSGGGAGGYNEQFF. The CDR3 DNA follows: TGCAGTGCTAGGTCTGGGGGAGGAGCGGGGGGGTACAATGAGCAGTTCTTC.

The table lists this clonotype with a few counts. J is TRBJ2-7 and V is TRBV6-2 or TRBV6-3, with 9 bases identical to TRBD1. V shed 2 bases, J shed 4 bases, and the junction held 12 bases outside the gene matches. The CDR3 is made up of 17 amino acids. Germline V gene sequence: CDR1 MNHEY, CDR2 SVGEGT. Here the CDR3 DNA reads TGTGCCAGCAGTTACCCGACTGCCCGGGGACAGGGATACGAGCAGTACTTC. It is translated as CASSYPTARGQGYEQYF.

The V gene is TRBV29-1, the J gene TRBJ2-1; 12 positions match TRBD2. In germline, CDR1 is SQVTM, CDR2 ANQGSEA. The J segment lost 4 bases and the V segment lost 4 bases, leaving 5 bases of the junction unmatched. There are 15 residues in the CDR3. In DNA, the CDR3 is TGCAGCGTTGGGCGGACTAGCGGGGTTTACAATGAGCAGTTCTTC. Protein product: CSVGRTSGVYNEQFF.